This TCR beta chain was profiled in a study of shared clonotypes between healthy human individuals (dated by TCRdb to about 2020). Study-level background: The cohort comprised two women and a few men aged 18 to 49 years. The study deeply sequenced blood TCR repertoires of five healthy adults to estimate repertoire size and the extent of clonotype sharing between individuals. Libraries were prepared and TCR repertoires were sequenced by different laboratories using diverse techniques, in order to increase sequencing depth and limit assay-specific biases. Per donor, three plates each were used for CD4 naive and CD4 memory, two for CD8 naive, and one for CD8 memory. Each donor's leukapheresis produced roughly between roughly 0.85 and 10 billion PBMCs. General conclusions and limits of the study: Based on pairwise subsampling, the degree of clonotype sharing among donors was expected to be affected by sequencing depth. Only blood was sampled, and tissue TCR repertoires likely differ from those in blood. Even with the large sequencing depth, rarefaction of the sorted-subset datasets indicated that sequencing was incomplete. Around 5% of naive CD4, 3.5% of naive CD8, about 2.1% of memory CD4, and 0.35% to 0.5% of memory CD8 clonotypes were shared across four donors. Larger estimated clonotype richness was generally found for naive subsets than for memory subsets. The small number of donors limited the genetic and exposure-history diversity represented. Higher generation probabilities were observed for clonotypes shared by all four sorted-subset donors than for non-shared clonotypes.

The CDR3 sequence holds 15 residues, the cysteine and phenylalanine included. Only the CDR3 DNA is retained, 45 bases long and in frame from the first base. Trimming takes 6 bases off V and 2 bases off J; junction bases not matched to a gene: 7. According to the germline V gene, CDR1 reads MDHEN and CDR2 reads SYDVKM. A note on this clone: Its recognized antigen is unknown. Per-base qualities were not stored, and no clone one base away is much larger.

TCR CDR3 regions were amplified from genomic DNA by multiplex PCR using the deep immunoSEQ assay. Extracted genomic DNA from each cell subset was spread evenly across all wells of several immunoSEQ 96-well plates, with each plate serving as a replicate. For sorted subsets, approximately 200 ng of genomic DNA, equivalent to around 29,000 T cell genomes, went into each replicate PCR. Purified libraries were measured with a Qubit 3.0 fluorometer, size-checked on a Bioanalyzer 2100, and measured again with the KAPA Library Quantification kit. Every immunoSEQ 96-well plate was sequenced on a separate single-read 150-cycle Illumina NextSeq 550 flow cell. As for how the authors treated the data: The immunoSEQ output contained only junctional sequences without quality scores, so filtering could not match that applied to full-length reads. Sequences were annotated with PyIR, a Python wrapper for IgBLAST v1.9, using IMGT germline references to assign V/J genes and CDR3. Reads were filtered out if the reads had weak V/J assignments (E-value above 1e-6), no CDR3, stop codons, out-of-frame junctions, or ambiguous translated residues. A V3J clonotype was defined by an identical inferred V gene, J gene, and CDR3 amino acid sequence. The percentage overlap between two repertoires was calculated by dividing the number of shared unique clonotypes by the size of the smaller repertoire. Richness of each repertoire was evaluated using RTK rarefaction, the Chao1 estimator, and Recon v2.1 estimates of unobserved clonotypes. For all TCRbeta clonotypes obtained by the gDNA method from a few donors, generation probabilities were computed with OLGA. Entries here come from immuneACCESS through TCRdb and include only in-frame sequences with V and J called. Some clones fail to appear in such tables; in the studies checked, an unresolved V gene covers under half of the shortfall, and the cause of the remainder is unknown. From that table come the V and J calls and clone size; the DNA was used to work out D and trimming. The sample table lists about 690,000 clones, roughly 91% of them with a count of one. The top ten clones comprise roughly 36% of the sample.

The donors were healthy, HIV-negative adults who had no recently reported acute infections or vaccinations. All donors were Caucasian adults living in Nashville, Tennessee, USA. CD8 memory samples combined magnetically selected CD45RO+ cells with CCR7-negative CD45RA+ effector memory (TemRA) cells. Blood was obtained by leukapheresis, after which PBMCs were separated by Ficoll-Histopaque density gradient centrifugation and cryopreserved in liquid nitrogen vapor phase. Analytical flow cytometry was used to check the purity and quantity of every magnetically sorted T cell population. From each sorted fraction, genomic DNA was isolated and quantified by UV absorbance on a Nanodrop 2000c.

Sequencing used memory CD8+ T cells from PBMCs. What the cell subset or site label conveys for this sample: CD45RO+ cells pooled with CCR7-negative TemRA cells. The chain is encoded by TRBV28 joined to TRBJ2-1; the central 7 bases match TRBD2. The sequence derives from a man aged 18 to 35 in good health. Some clones in this sample may be carry-over from other donors' samples. Read as DNA, the sequence is TGTGCCAGCAGACAACTAGCGCCAGCCTACAATGAGCAGTTCTTC. This translates into CASRQLAPAYNEQFF. Where the CDR3 stops, the reference TRBV28 and TRBJ2-1 genes take over; the full variable domain is DVKVTQSSRYLVKRTGEKVFLECVQDMDHENMFWYRQDPGLGLRLIYFSYDVKMKEKGDIPEGYSVSREKKERFSLILESASTNQTSMYLCASRQLAPAYNEQFFGPGTRLTVL.